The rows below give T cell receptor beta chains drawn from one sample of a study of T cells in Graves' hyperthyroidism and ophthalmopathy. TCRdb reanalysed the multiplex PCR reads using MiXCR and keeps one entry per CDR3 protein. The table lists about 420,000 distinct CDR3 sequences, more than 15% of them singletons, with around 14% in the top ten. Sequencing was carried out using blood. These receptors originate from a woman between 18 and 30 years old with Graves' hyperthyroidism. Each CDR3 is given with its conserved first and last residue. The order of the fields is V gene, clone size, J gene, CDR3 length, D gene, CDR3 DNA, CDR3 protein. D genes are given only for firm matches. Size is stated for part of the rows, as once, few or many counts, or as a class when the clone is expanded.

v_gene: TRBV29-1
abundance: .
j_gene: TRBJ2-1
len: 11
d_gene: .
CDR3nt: TGCAGCGCTTTGGTCCAGGGCGAGCAGTTCTTC
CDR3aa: CSALVQGEQFF

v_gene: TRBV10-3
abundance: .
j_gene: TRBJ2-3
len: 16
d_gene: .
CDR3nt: TGTGCCATCCGGCACGGGAGTGGGGCTAGCGCAGATACGCAGTATTTT
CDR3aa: CAIRHGSGASADTQYF

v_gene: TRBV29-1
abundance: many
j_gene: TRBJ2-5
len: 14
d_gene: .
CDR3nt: TGCAGCGTTGAAGATCTGTCTAGGGGGGAGACCCAGTACTTC
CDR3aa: CSVEDLSRGETQYF

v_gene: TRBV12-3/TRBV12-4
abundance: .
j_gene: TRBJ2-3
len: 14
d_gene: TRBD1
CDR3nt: TGTGCCAGCATTGGGGACAGCTCCTCAGATACGCAGTATTTT
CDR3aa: CASIGDSSSDTQYF

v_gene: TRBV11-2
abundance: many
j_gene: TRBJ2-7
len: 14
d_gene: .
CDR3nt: TGTGCCAGCAGCCCAGGGGGGGGAACCTACGAGCAGTACTTC
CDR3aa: CASSPGGGTYEQYF

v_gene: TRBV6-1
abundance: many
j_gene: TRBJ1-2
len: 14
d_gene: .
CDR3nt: TGTGCCAGCAGTGGGGCCGAGGGGATTAGCGGCTACACCTTC
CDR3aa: CASSGAEGISGYTF

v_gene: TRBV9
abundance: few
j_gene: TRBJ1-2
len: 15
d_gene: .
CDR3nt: TGTGCCAGCAGCGTAGTTTCCGGGGCTGGAGGAGGCTACACCTTC
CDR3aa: CASSVVSGAGGGYTF

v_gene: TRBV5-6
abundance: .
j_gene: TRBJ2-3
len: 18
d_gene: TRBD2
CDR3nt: TGTGCCAGCAGCTTGGGAATTAGCGGGAGGGCCGGGTCAGATACGCAGTATTTT
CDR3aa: CASSLGISGRAGSDTQYF

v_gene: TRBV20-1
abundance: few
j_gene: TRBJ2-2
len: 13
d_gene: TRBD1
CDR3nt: TGCAGTGCGAGGGACAGGGTAACCGGGGAGCTGTTTTTT
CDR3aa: CSARDRVTGELFF

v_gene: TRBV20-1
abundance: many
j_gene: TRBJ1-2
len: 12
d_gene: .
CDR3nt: TGCAGTGCTAGACCCGTCAAATATGGCTACACCTTC
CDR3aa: CSARPVKYGYTF

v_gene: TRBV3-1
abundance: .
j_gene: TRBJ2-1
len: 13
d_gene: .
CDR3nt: TGTGCCAGCAGCCAGAGGGTCACGAATGAGCAGTTCTTC
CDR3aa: CASSQRVTNEQFF

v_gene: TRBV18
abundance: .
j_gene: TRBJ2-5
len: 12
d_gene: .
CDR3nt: TGTGCCAGCTCAGTGTTCCAAGAGACCCAGTACTTC
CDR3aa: CASSVFQETQYF

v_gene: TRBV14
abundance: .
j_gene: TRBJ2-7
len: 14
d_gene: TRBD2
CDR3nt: TGTGCCAGCAGCCAAGATCGGCTAGCGGGTCGGCAGTACTTC
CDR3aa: CASSQDRLAGRQYF

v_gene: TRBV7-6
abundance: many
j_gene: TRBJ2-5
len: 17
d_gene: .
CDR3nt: TGTGCCAGCAGCTTAGAGGGCTCTCTACACCGCCAAGAGACCCAGTACTTC
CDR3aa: CASSLEGSLHRQETQYF

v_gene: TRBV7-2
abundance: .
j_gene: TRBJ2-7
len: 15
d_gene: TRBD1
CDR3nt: TGTGCCAGCAGCCTGGTTTTGAGGGGGCTCTACGAGCAGTACTTC
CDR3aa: CASSLVLRGLYEQYF

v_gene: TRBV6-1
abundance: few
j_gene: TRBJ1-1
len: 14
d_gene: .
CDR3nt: TGTGCCAGCAGGACGGGCAGGGCTGCTCTTGAAGCTTTCTTT
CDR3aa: CASRTGRAALEAFF

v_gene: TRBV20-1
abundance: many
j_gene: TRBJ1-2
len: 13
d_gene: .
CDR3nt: TGCAGTGCTAGAGCCCGGGACAAGCATGGCTACACCTTC
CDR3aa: CSARARDKHGYTF

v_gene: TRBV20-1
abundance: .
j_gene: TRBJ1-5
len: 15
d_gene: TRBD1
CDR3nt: TGCAGTGCTAGAATTGGGACAGGGGGCTATCAGCCCCAGCATTTT
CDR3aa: CSARIGTGGYQPQHF

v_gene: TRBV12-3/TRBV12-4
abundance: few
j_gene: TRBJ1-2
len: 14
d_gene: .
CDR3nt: TGTGCCAGCAGCTCCACAGGGTTTAACTATGGCTACACCTTC
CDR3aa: CASSSTGFNYGYTF

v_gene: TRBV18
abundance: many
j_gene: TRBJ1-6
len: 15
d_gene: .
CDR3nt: TGTGCCAGCTCACCACCATCTGGGTATAATTCACCCCTCCACTTT
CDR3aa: CASSPPSGYNSPLHF

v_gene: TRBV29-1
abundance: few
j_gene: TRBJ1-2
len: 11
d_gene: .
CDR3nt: TGCAGCGGGCAAGACAACTATGGCTACACCTTC
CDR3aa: CSGQDNYGYTF

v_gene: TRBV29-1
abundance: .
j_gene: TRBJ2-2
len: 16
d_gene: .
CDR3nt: TGCAGCGTTTTGAAGGGTGAGACCCTAAACACCGGGGAGCTGTTTTTT
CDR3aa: CSVLKGETLNTGELFF

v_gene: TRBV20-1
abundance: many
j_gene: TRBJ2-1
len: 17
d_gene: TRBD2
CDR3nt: TGCAGTGCTCTCGGGCTAGCGGGAGCCCGGTTCTACAATGAGCAGTTCTTC
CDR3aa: CSALGLAGARFYNEQFF

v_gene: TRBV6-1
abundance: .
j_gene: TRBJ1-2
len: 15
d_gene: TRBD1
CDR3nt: TGTGCCAGCAGTGAAGTATGGGGACAGGACTATGGCTACACCTTC
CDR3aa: CASSEVWGQDYGYTF